What follows describes a single T cell receptor (beta chain). The data are from a study of T cell responses to AZD1222 COVID-19 vaccine. TCRdb's copy holds only in-frame clones and misses some; the assay was immunoSEQ multiplex PCR. The sample holds 150,000 to 200,000 clones, around 93% seen once. The CDR3 extends over 14 amino acids. The V end was cut by 1 base, the J end by 6 bases, with 11 bases between. Germline V gene sequence: CDR1 SGHTS, CDR2 YDEGEE. The TCR comes from an adult in good health. The chain couples TRBV5-8 to TRBJ2-1; a weak D match, TRBD2 (6 bases). Material: peripheral blood, obtained on day 0 of AZD1222 vaccination. The CDR3 here is CASSLSLASNEQFF. The CDR3 coding sequence is TGTGCCAGCAGCTTGAGCCTAGCGAGCAATGAGCAGTTCTTC.